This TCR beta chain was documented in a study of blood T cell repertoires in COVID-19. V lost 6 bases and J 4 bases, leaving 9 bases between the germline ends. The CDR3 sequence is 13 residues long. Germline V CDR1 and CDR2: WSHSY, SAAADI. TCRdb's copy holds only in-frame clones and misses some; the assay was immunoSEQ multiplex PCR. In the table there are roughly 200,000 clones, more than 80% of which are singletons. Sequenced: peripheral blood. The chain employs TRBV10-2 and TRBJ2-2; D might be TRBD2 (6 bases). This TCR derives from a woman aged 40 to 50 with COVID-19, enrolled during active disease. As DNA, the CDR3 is TGCGCCAGCAGGGCGGGGCTCACCGGGGAGCTGTTTTTT. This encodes CASRAGLTGELFF.